Listed below are T cell receptor beta chains from one sample, sequenced in a study of neurological immune-mediated disorders. TCRdb ran MiXCR on the 5' RACE reads and lists one entry per CDR3 protein. The sample consists of roughly 15,000 distinct CDR3 sequences, approximately 13% of them appearing once. Sequenced input: CD8+ T cells from blood. All receptors derive from a female donor with HTLV-1-associated myelopathy (HAM/TSP). The CDR3 runs from the conserved cysteine through the conserved F or W. Each record gives: V gene, D gene, J gene, clone size, CDR3 DNA, CDR3 protein. D genes are given only for firm matches. Size tells how often a clone was seen (once, few, many) or the class of an expanded clone, and some rows leave it out.

TRBV7-2	TRBD2	TRBJ2-7	many	TGTGCCAGCAGCTCCCAGACACTAGCGGGGGCGACCTACGAGCAGTACTTC	CASSSQTLAGATYEQYF
TRBV4-1	NA	TRBJ2-5	once	TGCGCCAGCAGCCAAGACGTTGTGGGGGAGACCCAGTACTTC	CASSQDVVGETQYF
TRBV20-1	TRBD2	TRBJ2-3	many	TGCAGTGCTTTTCCCGGGACTAGCGGGGGAGCTCCCACAGATACGCAGTATTTT	CSAFPGTSGGAPTDTQYF
TRBV7-8	NA	TRBJ2-7	many	TGTGCCAGCAGACCCGGCGGAAGCTACGAGCAGTACTTC	CASRPGGSYEQYF
TRBV13	NA	TRBJ2-7	few	TGTGCCAGCAGCTTAGGCACACCCTACGAGCAGTACTTC	CASSLGTPYEQYF
TRBV5-1	NA	TRBJ1-1	many	TGCGCCAGCAGCTTTATTGAGGGGAGGAAGACTGAAGCTTTCTTT	CASSFIEGRKTEAFF
TRBV4-1	TRBD1	TRBJ1-3	NA	TGCGCCAGCAGCCATGAGGACAGGGCTATCTTTGGAAACACCATATATTTT	CASSHEDRAIFGNTIYF
TRBV5-1	TRBD2	TRBJ2-1	many	TGCGCCAGCAGCCCGTATTATGCTAGCGGGAGGGGATACAATGAGCAGTTCTTC	CASSPYYASGRGYNEQFF
TRBV5-1	NA	TRBJ2-5	medium-sized	TGCGCCAGCAGCAAACGGGCCCCCCAAGAGACCCAGTACTTC	CASSKRAPQETQYF
TRBV3-1	NA	TRBJ2-7	many	TGTGCCAGCAGCCGAGCCTCACAGGGGGGGGACGAGCAGTACTTC	CASSRASQGGDEQYF
TRBV4-1	TRBD1	TRBJ1-2	NA	TGCGCCAGCAGTCGTACAGGGACAGGGGCGGAAGGCTACACCTTC	CASSRTGTGAEGYTF
TRBV6-1	NA	TRBJ1-3	NA	TGTGCCAGCAGTGTTTCTGCCGGCTCTGGAAACACCATATATTTT	CASSVSAGSGNTIYF
TRBV7-9	NA	TRBJ1-1	many	TGTGCCAGCAGCGGACGACGGATTGAAGCTTTCTTT	CASSGRRIEAFF
TRBV11-3	NA	TRBJ2-2	many	TGTGCCAGCAGACCAGCCTCTACCGGGGAGCTGTTTTTT	CASRPASTGELFF
TRBV29-1	NA	TRBJ2-7	many	TGCAGCGTTGAAGACCCGACAGAATCCTACGAGCAGTACTTC	CSVEDPTESYEQYF
TRBV12-3/TRBV12-4	TRBD2	TRBJ2-1	NA	TGTGCCAGCAGAGATATTAGCGGGGGAGCCCCAGGGGGGCAGTTCTTC	CASRDISGGAPGGQFF
TRBV27	TRBD1	TRBJ1-4	few	TGTGCCAGCAGTAACACAGGGGTAGCGACTAATGAAAAACTGTTTTTT	CASSNTGVATNEKLFF
TRBV2	TRBD2	TRBJ2-1	many	TGTGCCAGCAACGACGGGGGGTTCCCCTACAATGAGCAGTTCTTC	CASNDGGFPYNEQFF
TRBV24-1	NA	TRBJ2-2	NA	TGTGCCGCCAGTGGGGGACAGGCCTATAGCGGGGAGCTGCTTTTT	CAASGGQAYSGELLF
TRBV5-6	TRBD1	TRBJ2-5	many	TGTGCCAGCAGTCGCCGGGACAGGGATCAAGAGACCCAGTACTTC	CASSRRDRDQETQYF
TRBV4-1	NA	TRBJ2-7	many	TGCGCCAGCAGCCCTGATGACTCCTACGAGCAGTACTTC	CASSPDDSYEQYF
TRBV7-3	NA	TRBJ1-1	NA	TGTGCCAGCAGCCCTTACGGGGGGACTAAGGCTTTCTTT	CASSPYGGTKAFF
TRBV7-9	NA	TRBJ2-7	many	TGTGCCAGCAGCATAGACAGCTACGAGCAGTACTTC	CASSIDSYEQYF
TRBV28	TRBD1	TRBJ2-7	many	TGTGCCAGCGGACCCGGGACAGTAGCCGAGCAGTACTTC	CASGPGTVAEQYF
TRBV20-1	TRBD2	TRBJ2-1	NA	TGCAGTGCTAGAGATTACTCCGGGACTAGCGGGGGGCCCCACAATGAGCAGTTCTTC	CSARDYSGTSGGPHNEQFF
TRBV6-5	NA	TRBJ1-1	many	TGTGCCAGCAGCTCATCGGGTGAAGCTTTCTTT	CASSSSGEAFF
TRBV18	TRBD1	TRBJ1-6	many	TGTGCCAGCTCACCACGAAACTTGGACAGGGTCGATTCACCCCTCCACTTT	CASSPRNLDRVDSPLHF
TRBV7-9	NA	TRBJ1-2	many	TGTGCCAGCAGCGAAGATGGCTACACCTTC	CASSEDGYTF
TRBV19	NA	TRBJ2-3	NA	TGTGCCAGTAGTATCTCCTTTTGGGCTACAGATACGCAGTATTTT	CASSISFWATDTQYF
TRBV20-1	NA	TRBJ2-2	once	TGCAGTGCTAGATTCAACACCGGGGAGCTGTTTTTT	CSARFNTGELFF
TRBV4-1	TRBD1	TRBJ2-3	many	TGCGCCAGCAGCCCAGGGGACAGGGGGCTTACAGATACGCAGTATTTT	CASSPGDRGLTDTQYF
TRBV20-1	NA	TRBJ1-6	many	TGCAGTGCTAGAGATATAACGGTTGGGGGGTATAATTCACCCCTCCACTTT	CSARDITVGGYNSPLHF
TRBV5-8	NA	TRBJ2-7	medium-sized	TGTGCCAGCAGCGTACAAGCCGGGGGATGGTACGAGCAGTACTTC	CASSVQAGGWYEQYF
TRBV3-1	TRBD2	TRBJ2-3	many	TGTGCCAGCAGCCAAGAACTAGCGGGAGTTTATGGTGGAACAGATACGCAGTATTTT	CASSQELAGVYGGTDTQYF
TRBV4-1	TRBD2	TRBJ2-3	once	TGCGCCAGCAGCCAAGTGGATATCCGGGAGGACACAGATACGCAGTATTTT	CASSQVDIREDTDTQYF
TRBV20-1	NA	TRBJ2-1	many	TGCAGTGCTAGAGACCAAGTGGTAGATGAGCAGTTCTTC	CSARDQVVDEQFF
TRBV7-9	TRBD1	TRBJ2-4	many	TGTGCCAGCAGCCCACCAGACAGGGGAGACATTCAGTACTTC	CASSPPDRGDIQYF
TRBV5-1	TRBD1	TRBJ2-3	many	TGCGCCAGCAGCGATCACAGGGGGCTAACAGATACGCAGTATTTT	CASSDHRGLTDTQYF
TRBV7-8	TRBD2	TRBJ2-1	many	TGTGCCAGCAGGGGAGGGAGCGGGGGGGCCAATGAGCAGTTCTTC	CASRGGSGGANEQFF
TRBV18	TRBD2	TRBJ2-1	many	TGTGCCAGCTCACCACCTCCCTATTCGGCTAGCGGGATAAATGAGCAGTTCTTC	CASSPPPYSASGINEQFF
TRBV7-2	TRBD2	TRBJ2-7	many	TGTGCCAGCAGCTTCGAGGCGGGGGGGCAGTCTTACGAGCAGTACTTC	CASSFEAGGQSYEQYF
TRBV5-1	NA	TRBJ2-3	NA	TGCGCCAGCAGCTTGGTTCACCCCACAGATACGCAGTATTTT	CASSLVHPTDTQYF
TRBV4-3	TRBD1	TRBJ1-2	many	TGCGCCAGCAGCCAAGATCGTGGCAGGGGGCCTTCTAGGGCCTATGGCTACACCTTC	CASSQDRGRGPSRAYGYTF
TRBV11-3	NA	TRBJ2-1	few	TGTGCCAGCAGCTCACGGACGACCAGCTCCTACAATGAGCAGTTCTTC	CASSSRTTSSYNEQFF
TRBV13	TRBD2	TRBJ2-7	many	TGTGCCAGCAGCCATACCGGGACTAGCCTTGGAGAGCAGTACTTC	CASSHTGTSLGEQYF
TRBV6-1	NA	TRBJ2-7	few	TGTGCCAGCACCTCCGGACGGAGCGGGTACGAGCAGTACTTC	CASTSGRSGYEQYF
TRBV7-9	NA	TRBJ1-1	many	TGTGCCAGCAGCCCTACGGGTGCGTACACTGAAGCTTTCTTT	CASSPTGAYTEAFF
TRBV10-3	NA	TRBJ2-7	many	TGTGCCATCAGCGACTCCTCCCAAGGGCCCGAGCAGTACTTC	CAISDSSQGPEQYF
TRBV3-1	TRBD2	TRBJ2-7	many	TGTGCCAGCAGCCCGGGACTAGCGGATTCAAGCTCCTACGAGCAGTACTTC	CASSPGLADSSSYEQYF
TRBV3-1	NA	TRBJ2-3	many	TGTGCCAGCAGCCGGCCTTTAGGGCTGGGAACAGATACGCAGTATTTT	CASSRPLGLGTDTQYF